These 20 T cell receptor beta chains came from one sample sequenced in a study of OX40 agonist ivuxolimab in advanced cancers. The repertoire was sequenced with immunoSEQ multiplex PCR; TCRdb's copy has only in-frame clones and lacks some. The profile shows about 48,000 clones, around 84% of them singletons. Sequences were derived from CD4+ or CD8+ T cells sorted from blood, sampled in a trial of the OX40 agonist ivuxolimab. The receptor set was obtained from an adult with an advanced solid tumor such as melanoma, head and neck, liver or kidney cancer.

The CDR3 sequence: CASSSPGPGDHEQYF. The DNA for the CDR3 is TGTGCCAGCAGCTCGCCGGGTCCGGGAGACCACGAGCAGTACTTC. The chain carries TRBV5-4 and TRBJ2-7, with D maybe TRBD2 (6 bases). This CDR3 region has 15 residues. Trimming removed 3 bases at V and 5 bases at J, with 18 bases between. Germline lookup yields CDR1 SGHNT and CDR2 YYREEE (reference sequence). The full variable domain, in which reference TRBV5-4 and TRBJ2-7 provide the parts outside the CDR3, is ETGVTQSPTHLIKTRGQQVTLRCSSQSGHNTVSWYQQALGQGPQFIFQYYREEENGRGNFPPRFSGLQFPNYSSELNVNALELDDSALYLCASSSPGPGDHEQYFGPGTRLTVT.

The gene calls are TRBV7-2 and TRBJ2-1; 8 positions match TRBD2. J lost 4 bases, V lost 7 bases, and 9 bases had no gene match. Germline V gene data show CDR1 as SGHTA and CDR2 as FQGNSA. CDR3 length: 15 residues. The CDR3 loop reads CASIQRGGRYNEQFF. For the CDR3, the DNA is TGTGCCAGCATCCAACGGGGGGGACGATACAATGAGCAGTTCTTC.

The chain couples TRBV5-1 to TRBJ2-1; 7 bases match TRBD2. Germline CDR1 SGHRS, CDR2 YFSETQ. This CDR3 spans 18 amino acids. V lost 4 bases and J lost 6; bases outside the gene matches: 19. The CDR3 protein is CASSRVTKAREEFNEQFF. The CDR3 DNA reads as TGCGCCAGCAGCCGTGTGACCAAGGCTCGGGAGGAGTTCAATGAGCAGTTCTTC.

The gene calls are TRBV6-1 and TRBJ2-5, with 7 bases aligning to TRBD1. The J call is uncertain, as TRBJ2-7 better fits the DNA end. In germline, CDR1 is MNHNS, CDR2 SASEGT. The CDR3 spans 13 residues. CDR3 DNA sequence: TGTGCCAGTTCGGGACAGACCCTACTCGAGCAGTACTTC. This translates into CASSGQTLLEQYF.

This sequence joins TRBV29-1 and TRBJ1-2; D uncertain. Trimming stripped 7 bases from V and 7 bases from J, with 10 bases between. CDR3 length equals 10 residues. Germline V gene lookup returns CDR1 SQVTM and CDR2 ANQGSEA. CDR3: CSAHDSGYTF. CDR3 in DNA: TGCAGCGCTCACGACTCTGGCTACACCTTC.

The chain joins TRBV6-6 to TRBJ1-2; 10 nucleotides align to TRBD1. Germline CDR1 reads MNHNY; CDR2 reads SVGAGI (reference sequence). The ends lost 6 bases at V and 4 bases at J; junction bases unmatched: 8. CDR3 length: 15 amino acids. The CDR3 coding sequence is TGTGCCAGCAGCAACCGACAGGGGGCCTTCTATGGCTACACCTTC. This gives the protein CASSNRQGAFYGYTF.

The chain is built from TRBV4-2 and TRBJ1-3; D not certain. V lost 0 bases, J lost 4 bases, and 13 bases lay in between. This CDR3 spans 16 amino acids. CDR1 is LGHNA and CDR2 is YNFKEQ in the germline V gene. CDR3 coding DNA: TGTGCCAGCAGCCAAGATCTACGGGTGTCGGGAAACACCATATATTTT. Its protein is CASSQDLRVSGNTIYF.

The genes are TRBV9 and TRBJ2-4; possible D gene TRBD1, 6 bases. CDR1 is SGDLS, CDR2 YYNGEE, per germline. The CDR3 loop spans 15 amino acids. The germline V and J ends were trimmed by 0 bases and 6 bases, with 13 bases remaining between them. Here the CDR3 DNA reads TGTGCCAGCAGCGTAGGAGTGGGGGCCTTAAACATTCAGTACTTC. Translated, it gives CASSVGVGALNIQYF.

This chain uses TRBV19 with TRBJ2-7; D possibly matches TRBD1 or TRBD2 (7 bases each). Trimming pared 6 bases from V and 3 bases from J, leaving 12 bases between. Germline CDR1 is LNHDA and CDR2 is SQIVND (reference sequence). This CDR3 has 13 amino acids. For the CDR3, the DNA is TGTGCCAGTAGGGCAGGGGGGGGCTACGAGCAGTACTTC. The encoded protein is CASRAGGGYEQYF.

This chain uses TRBV9 with TRBJ1-6; possibly TRBD1 for D (5 bases). The CDR3 is 13 residues long. Per the germline V gene, CDR1 is SGDLS and CDR2 is YYNGEE. V gave up 4 bases and J gave up 6 bases, with 8 bases separating them. CDR3 DNA: TGTGCCAGCAGCCCAGACAGTAATTCACCCCTCCACTTT. It translates to CASSPDSNSPLHF.

The table lists this clone with a few counts. The chain joins TRBV4-1 to TRBJ1-2; tentatively, D is TRBD1 (6 bases). V was clipped by 0 bases and J by 5 bases, with 13 bases between them. In germline, CDR1 is MGHRA, CDR2 YSYEKL. This CDR3 region has 15 residues. CDR3 protein: CASSQDNRVRYGYTF. CDR3 nucleotides: TGCGCCAGCAGCCAAGATAACAGGGTTCGGTATGGCTACACCTTC.

The chain links TRBV7-6 to TRBJ2-1; a possible D gene is TRBD2 (6 bases). The CDR3 consists of 15 residues. Germline CDR1 is SGHVS and CDR2 is FNYEAQ. The ends were cut back, 5 bases at V and 3 bases at J, with 14 bases in the middle. CDR3 region: CASSRSGLVYNEQFF. The DNA for the CDR3 is TGTGCCAGCAGCCGAAGCGGGCTCGTCTACAATGAGCAGTTCTTC.

V gene TRBV18 combines with J gene TRBJ1-1, with unresolved D. Deletions cut 2 bases from V and 3 bases from J, with 7 bases between. The CDR3 is 13 residues long. Germline assignment: CDR1 KGHSH and CDR2 LQKENI. CDR3 in DNA: TGTGCCAGCTCACCAGGAGTCCACACTGAAGCTTTCTTT. Residues: CASSPGVHTEAFF.

The chain couples TRBV27 to TRBJ2-3; tentatively, D is TRBD1 or TRBD2 (6 bases each). Trimming took 5 bases from V and 4 from J, leaving 10 bases between them. The CDR3 is made up of 13 amino acids. The germline V gene encodes CDR1 MNHEY and CDR2 SMNVEV (reference sequence). The CDR3 sequence is CASSIRGADTQYF. In nucleotides, the CDR3 is TGTGCCAGCAGTATAAGGGGGGCAGATACGCAGTATTTT.

This clone was detected a few times. The chain combines TRBV29-1 with TRBJ2-7; perhaps TRBD1 as D (5 bases). This CDR3 spans 13 amino acids. With 3 bases removed from V and 5 bases from J, the gap between germline ends came to 14 bases. The germline V gene encodes CDR1 SQVTM and CDR2 ANQGSEA. The CDR3 region is CSVEAQGKDEQYF. The DNA of the CDR3 is TGCAGCGTTGAGGCCCAGGGCAAGGACGAGCAGTACTTC.

This clone was detected only a few times. V and J are TRBV18 and TRBJ2-7; no reliable D call. The germline V gene encodes CDR1 KGHSH and CDR2 LQKENI. The CDR3 runs to 14 residues. The V gene lost 0 bases and the J gene lost 2 bases, with 8 bases spanning the gap. CDR3 coding DNA: TGTGCCAGCTCACCACCGTCCCCCGCCTACGAGCAGTACTTC. Translating it yields CASSPPSPAYEQYF. The whole variable domain, remainder taken from reference TRBV18 and TRBJ2-7, is NAGVMQNPRHLVRRRGQEARLRCSPMKGHSHVYWYRQLPEEGLKFMVYLQKENIIDESGMPKERFSAEFPKEGPSILRIQQVVRGDSAAYFCASSPPSPAYEQYFGPGTRLTVT.

This rearrangement joins TRBV7-9 to TRBJ2-1; 10 bases agree with TRBD2. Germline V gives CDR1 SEHNR, CDR2 FQNEAQ (reference sequence). With V trimmed by 6 bases and J by 8 bases, 10 bases remained unmatched. The length of the CDR3 is 15 residues. The CDR3 region is CASRLGLAAVDEQFF. CDR3 DNA: TGTGCCAGCAGACTCGGACTAGCGGCAGTGGATGAGCAGTTCTTC.

The chain uses TRBV10-3 and TRBJ2-4, with D tentatively TRBD1 or TRBD2 (6 bases each). The CDR3 length is 15 residues. Germline V gene lookup returns CDR1 ENHRY and CDR2 SYGVKD. V was cut by 0 bases and J by 5 bases, with 11 bases left in between. CDR3 nucleotides: TGTGCCATCAGTGAGTCAACGGGGGCAGAAAACATTCAGTACTTC. This codes for CAISESTGAENIQYF.

The chain recombines TRBV4-3 with TRBJ2-2, with a possible D match to TRBD2 (5 bases). Germline V gives CDR1 LGHNA, CDR2 YSLEER. Between the trimmed V and J ends, which lost 0 bases and 6 bases, there was a span of 14 bases. CDR3 size: 16 residues. CDR3 region: CASSQDAGKYSGELFF. The CDR3 region has the DNA TGCGCCAGCAGCCAAGACGCGGGCAAATACTCCGGGGAGCTGTTTTTT.

This clone came up once. V and J are TRBV12-5 and TRBJ1-2; 9 bases fit TRBD1. J was trimmed by 6 bases and V by 3 bases; bases with no gene match: 11. The CDR3 has 16 amino acids. Germline CDR1 is LGHNT and CDR2 is FRNRAP. The CDR3 sequence is CASGFFRDREVNGYTF. CDR3 DNA: TGTGCTAGTGGTTTTTTCCGGGACAGGGAGGTGAATGGCTACACCTTC.